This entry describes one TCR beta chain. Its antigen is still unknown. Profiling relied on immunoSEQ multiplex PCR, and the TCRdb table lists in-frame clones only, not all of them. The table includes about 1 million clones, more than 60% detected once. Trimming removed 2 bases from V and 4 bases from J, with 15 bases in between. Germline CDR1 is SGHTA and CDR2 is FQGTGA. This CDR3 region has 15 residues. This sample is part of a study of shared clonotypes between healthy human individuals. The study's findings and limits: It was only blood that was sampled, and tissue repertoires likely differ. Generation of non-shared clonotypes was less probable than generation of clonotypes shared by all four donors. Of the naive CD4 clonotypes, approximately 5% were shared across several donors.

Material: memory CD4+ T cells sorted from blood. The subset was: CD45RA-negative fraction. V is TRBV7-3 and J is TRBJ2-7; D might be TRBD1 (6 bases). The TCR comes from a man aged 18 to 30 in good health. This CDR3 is CASSLGGGTGYEQYF. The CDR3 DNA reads TGTGCCAGCAGCTTAGGGGGCGGAACAGGGTACGAGCAGTACTTC.